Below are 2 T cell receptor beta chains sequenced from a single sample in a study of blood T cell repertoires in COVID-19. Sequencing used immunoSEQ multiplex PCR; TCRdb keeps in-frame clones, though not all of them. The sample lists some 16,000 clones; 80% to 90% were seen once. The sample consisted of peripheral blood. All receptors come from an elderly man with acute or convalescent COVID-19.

CDR3 coding DNA: TGTGCCAGTAGTTCCCCAGGGGCCCTCGAGCAGTTCTTC. Residues: CASSSPGALEQFF. The V call is TRBV19, the J call TRBJ2-1; D perhaps matches TRBD1 (6 bases). V was cut by 5 bases and J by 10 bases, with 15 bases left in between. Germline loops: CDR1 LNHDA, CDR2 SQIVND (reference sequence). The length of the CDR3 is 13 residues.

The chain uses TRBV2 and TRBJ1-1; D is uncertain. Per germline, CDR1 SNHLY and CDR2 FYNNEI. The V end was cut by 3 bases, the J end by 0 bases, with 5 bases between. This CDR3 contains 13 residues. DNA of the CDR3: TGTGCCAGCAGTGACCAGATGAACACTGAAGCTTTCTTT. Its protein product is CASSDQMNTEAFF.